A selection of T cell receptor beta chains follows, all from one sample in a study of T cells of healthy individuals. One entry per CDR3 protein results from TCRdb running MiXCR on the 5' RACE reads. Here the sample spans around 80,000 distinct CDR3 sequences, approximately 4.8% being singletons. The receptors here all came from a female donor in good health. Both conserved end residues are part of each CDR3. Size tells how often a clone was seen (once, few, many) or the class of an expanded clone, and some rows leave it out.

j_call v_call clone_size cdr3_aa
TRBJ2-2 TRBV5-1 many CASSWGGRGSTGELFF
TRBJ2-3 TRBV6-1 . CASSDGQGSTDTQYF
TRBJ2-7 TRBV18 . CASSPRANREPYEQYF
TRBJ2-3 TRBV5-1 few CASSLGMTSGRPDTQYF
TRBJ2-3 TRBV20-1 many CSAFKTGADTQYF
TRBJ2-7 TRBV19 . CASFKRGADEQYF
TRBJ1-2 TRBV3-1 . CASSPANRGNYGYTF
TRBJ1-4 TRBV7-2 . CASTSRYNEKLFF
TRBJ2-7 TRBV20-1 . CSARDVRAGIVYEQYF
TRBJ2-5 TRBV6-2/TRBV6-3 few CASSYVSSSSGAQYF
TRBJ2-5 TRBV20-1 many CSAYPVAGEGQETQYF
TRBJ2-1 TRBV7-6 few CASSLAEHLSSYNEQFF
TRBJ1-1 TRBV29-1 many CSGERGATEAFF
TRBJ2-1 TRBV29-1 many CSLAESYLYNEQFF
TRBJ2-1 TRBV7-3 many CASSLRGGSYNEQFF
TRBJ2-7 TRBV18 many CASSPRGTGDFYEQYF
TRBJ2-2 TRBV20-1 many CSASGLAGGNTGELFF
TRBJ1-5 TRBV12-3/TRBV12-4 many CASSLEPVQGSGNQPQHF
TRBJ2-1 TRBV20-1 many CSASHPGLAGVWEFF
TRBJ2-5 TRBV7-2 many CASTPLAGGIQETQYF